This T cell receptor (beta chain) comes out of a study of T-cell reconstitution after alpha-beta-depleted transplantation in children. Unique molecular identifiers were incorporated into the prepared TCRbeta library. TCRdb processed the PCR reads anew with MiXCR; each CDR3 protein has one entry. The sample shows approximately 640,000 distinct CDR3 sequences, over 15% of them seen only once. The CDR3 length is 15 residues. V lost 3 bases, J lost 0 bases, and 11 bases lay in between. Germline CDR1 reads SGHRS; CDR2 reads YFSETQ. The chain links TRBV5-1 to TRBJ2-3; a possible D gene is TRBD1 (6 bases). This TCR was recovered from a human donor who donated a stem cell graft to a child with acute myeloid leukemia. The sequences come from PBMCs from the stem cell graft donor, collected from the stem cell graft. The CDR3 region has the DNA TGCGCCAGCAGCTCGACAGGTCAGAGCACAGATACGCAGTATTTT. Translation: CASSSTGQSTDTQYF. Full variable domain (outside the CDR3, taken from reference TRBV5-1 and TRBJ2-3): KAGVTQTPRYLIKTRGQQVTLSCSPISGHRSVSWYQQTPGQGLQFLFEYFSETQRNKGNFPGRFSGRQFSNSRSEMNVSTLELGDSALYLCASSSTGQSTDTQYFGPGTRLTVL.